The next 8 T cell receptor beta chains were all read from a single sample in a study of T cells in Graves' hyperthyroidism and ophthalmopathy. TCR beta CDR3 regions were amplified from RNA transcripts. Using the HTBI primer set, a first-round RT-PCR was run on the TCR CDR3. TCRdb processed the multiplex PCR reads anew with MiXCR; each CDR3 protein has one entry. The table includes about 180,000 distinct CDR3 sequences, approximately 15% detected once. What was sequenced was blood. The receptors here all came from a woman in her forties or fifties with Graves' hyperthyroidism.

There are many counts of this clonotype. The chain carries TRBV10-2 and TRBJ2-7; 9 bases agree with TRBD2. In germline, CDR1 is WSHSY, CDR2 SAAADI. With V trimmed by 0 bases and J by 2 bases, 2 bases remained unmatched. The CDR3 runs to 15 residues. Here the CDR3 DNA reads TGCGCCAGCAGTGAGTCGCCTAGCGGGACCTACGAGCAGTACTTC. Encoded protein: CASSESPSGTYEQYF.

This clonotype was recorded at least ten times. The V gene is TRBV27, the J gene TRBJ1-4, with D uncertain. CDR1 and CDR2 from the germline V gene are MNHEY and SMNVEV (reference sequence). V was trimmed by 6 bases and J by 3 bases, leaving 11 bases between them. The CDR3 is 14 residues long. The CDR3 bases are TGTGCCAGCAGCTACGTAGGGCCTAATGAAAAACTGTTTTTT. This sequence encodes CASSYVGPNEKLFF.

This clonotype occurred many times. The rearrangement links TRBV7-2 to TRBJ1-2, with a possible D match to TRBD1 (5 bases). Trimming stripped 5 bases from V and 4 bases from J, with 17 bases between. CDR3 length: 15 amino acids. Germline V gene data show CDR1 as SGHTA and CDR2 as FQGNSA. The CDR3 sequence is CASSTGTGTLYGYTF. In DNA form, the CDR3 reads TGTGCCAGCAGCACCGGGACGGGGACCCTCTATGGCTACACCTTC.

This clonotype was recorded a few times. The CDR3 protein is CASSGTGSYNEQFF. The CDR3 region has the DNA TGTGCCAGCAGTGGGACAGGCTCCTACAATGAGCAGTTCTTC. The genes are TRBV12-3 or TRBV12-4 and TRBJ2-1; 8 bases line up with TRBD1. The CDR3 is 14 amino acids. V lost 5 bases and J lost 0; bases outside the gene matches: 0.

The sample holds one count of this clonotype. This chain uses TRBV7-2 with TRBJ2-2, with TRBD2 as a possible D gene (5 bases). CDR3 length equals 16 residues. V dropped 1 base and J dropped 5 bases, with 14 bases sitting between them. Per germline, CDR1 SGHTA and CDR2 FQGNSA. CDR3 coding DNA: TGTGCCAGCAGCTTAGTTGGTCTTGGACTTACCGGGGAGCTGTTTTTT. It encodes CASSLVGLGLTGELFF.

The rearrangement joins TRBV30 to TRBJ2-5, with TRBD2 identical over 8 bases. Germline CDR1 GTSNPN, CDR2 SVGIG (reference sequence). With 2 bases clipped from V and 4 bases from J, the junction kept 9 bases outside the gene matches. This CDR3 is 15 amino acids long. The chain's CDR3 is CAWSPRASGSETQYF. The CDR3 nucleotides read TGTGCCTGGAGTCCCCGTGCTAGCGGGTCAGAGACCCAGTACTTC.

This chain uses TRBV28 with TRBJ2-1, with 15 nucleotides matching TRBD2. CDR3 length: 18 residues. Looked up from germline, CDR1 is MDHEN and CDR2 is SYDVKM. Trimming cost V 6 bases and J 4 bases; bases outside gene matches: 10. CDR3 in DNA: TGTGCCAGCAGCCATTCCGGGACTAGCGGGGGGTCGTACAATGAGCAGTTCTTC. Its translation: CASSHSGTSGGSYNEQFF.

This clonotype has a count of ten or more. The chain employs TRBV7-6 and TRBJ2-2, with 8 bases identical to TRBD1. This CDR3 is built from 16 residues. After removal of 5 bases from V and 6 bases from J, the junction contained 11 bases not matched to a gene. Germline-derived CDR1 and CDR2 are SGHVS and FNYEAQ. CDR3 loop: CASSPPGGPRAGELFF. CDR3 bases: TGTGCCAGCAGCCCTCCAGGGGGCCCCCGCGCCGGGGAGCTGTTTTTT.